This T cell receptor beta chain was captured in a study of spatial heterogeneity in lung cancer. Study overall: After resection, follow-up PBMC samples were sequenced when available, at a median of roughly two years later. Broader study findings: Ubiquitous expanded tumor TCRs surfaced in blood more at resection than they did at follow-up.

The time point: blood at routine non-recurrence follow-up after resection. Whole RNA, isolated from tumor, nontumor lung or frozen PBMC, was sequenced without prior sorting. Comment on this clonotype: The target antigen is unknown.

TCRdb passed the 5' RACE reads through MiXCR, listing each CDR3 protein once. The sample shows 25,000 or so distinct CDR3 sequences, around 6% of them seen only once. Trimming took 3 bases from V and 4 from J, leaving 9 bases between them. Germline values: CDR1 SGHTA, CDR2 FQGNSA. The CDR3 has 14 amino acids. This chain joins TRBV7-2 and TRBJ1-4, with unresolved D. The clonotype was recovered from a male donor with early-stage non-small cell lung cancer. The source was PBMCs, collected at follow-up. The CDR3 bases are TGTGCCAGCAGCTTCGAGCGAATTAATGAAAAACTGTTTTTT. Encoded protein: CASSFERINEKLFF.